A single count supports the clone carrying this T cell receptor (beta chain). The data belong to a study of blood T cell repertoires in COVID-19. Germline CDR1 reads SGHKS; CDR2 reads YYEKEE (reference sequence). The ends were cut back, 9 bases at V and 0 bases at J, with 16 bases in the middle. The CDR3 covers 14 residues. Profiling relied on immunoSEQ multiplex PCR, and the TCRdb table lists in-frame clones only, not all of them. The sample holds 490,000 or so clones; approximately 86% are singletons and the top ten take just over 8%. The sequenced sample consisted of PBMCs or T cells enriched from blood (not recorded which). This TCR was sampled from an older woman who had recovered from COVID-19. The rearrangement joins TRBV5-5 to TRBJ2-7; TRBD2 might be the D (5 bases). The CDR3 reads CAIPPGKSSYEQYV. The DNA for the CDR3 is TGTGCCATTCCCCCCGGGAAGAGCTCCTACGAGCAGTACGTC.